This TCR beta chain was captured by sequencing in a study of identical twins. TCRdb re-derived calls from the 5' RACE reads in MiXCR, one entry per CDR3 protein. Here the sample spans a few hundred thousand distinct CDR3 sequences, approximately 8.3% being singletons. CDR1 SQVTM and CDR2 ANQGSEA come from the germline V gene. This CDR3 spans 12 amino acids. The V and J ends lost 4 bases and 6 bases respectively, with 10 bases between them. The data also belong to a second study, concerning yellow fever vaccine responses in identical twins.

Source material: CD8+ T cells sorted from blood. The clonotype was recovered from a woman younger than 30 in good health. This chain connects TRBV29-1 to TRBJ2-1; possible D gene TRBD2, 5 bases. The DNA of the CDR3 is TGCAGCGTTGGGACTCTCCGCAATGAGCAGTTCTTC. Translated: CSVGTLRNEQFF.